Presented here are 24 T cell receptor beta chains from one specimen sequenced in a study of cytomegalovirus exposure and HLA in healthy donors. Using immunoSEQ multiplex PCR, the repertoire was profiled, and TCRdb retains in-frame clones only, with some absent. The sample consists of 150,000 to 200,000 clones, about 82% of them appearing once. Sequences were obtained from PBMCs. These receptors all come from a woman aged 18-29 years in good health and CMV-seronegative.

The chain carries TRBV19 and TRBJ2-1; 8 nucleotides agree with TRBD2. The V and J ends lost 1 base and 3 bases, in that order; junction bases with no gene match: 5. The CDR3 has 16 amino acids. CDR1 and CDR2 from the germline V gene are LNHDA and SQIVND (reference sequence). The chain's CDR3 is CASSIGSGSFYNEQFF. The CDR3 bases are TGTGCCAGTAGTATAGGGAGCGGGAGTTTCTACAATGAGCAGTTCTTC. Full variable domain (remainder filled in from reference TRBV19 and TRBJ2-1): DGGITQSPKYLFRKEGQNVTLSCEQNLNHDAMYWYRQDPGQGLRLIYYSQIVNDFQKGDIAEGYSVSREKKESFPLTVTSAQKNPTAFYLCASSIGSGSFYNEQFFGPGTRLTVL.

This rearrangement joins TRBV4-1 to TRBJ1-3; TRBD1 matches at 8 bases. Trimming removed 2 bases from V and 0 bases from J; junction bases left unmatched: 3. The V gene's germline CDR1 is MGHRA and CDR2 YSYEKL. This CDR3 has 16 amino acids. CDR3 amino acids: CASSQRQGSSGNTIYF. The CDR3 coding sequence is TGCGCCAGCAGCCAAAGACAGGGGAGCTCTGGAAACACCATATATTTT.

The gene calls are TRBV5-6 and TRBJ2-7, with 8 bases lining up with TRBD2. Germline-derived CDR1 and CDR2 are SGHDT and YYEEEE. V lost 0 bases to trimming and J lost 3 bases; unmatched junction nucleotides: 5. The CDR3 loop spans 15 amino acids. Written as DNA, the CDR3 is TGTGCCAGCAGCTTGGTTCTAGCGGGCCGCTACGAGCAGTACTTC. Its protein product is CASSLVLAGRYEQYF.

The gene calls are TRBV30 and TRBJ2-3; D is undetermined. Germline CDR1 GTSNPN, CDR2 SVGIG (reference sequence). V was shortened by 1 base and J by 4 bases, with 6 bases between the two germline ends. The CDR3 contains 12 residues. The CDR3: CAWSGAADTQYF. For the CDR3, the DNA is TGTGCCTGGAGTGGAGCTGCAGATACGCAGTATTTT.

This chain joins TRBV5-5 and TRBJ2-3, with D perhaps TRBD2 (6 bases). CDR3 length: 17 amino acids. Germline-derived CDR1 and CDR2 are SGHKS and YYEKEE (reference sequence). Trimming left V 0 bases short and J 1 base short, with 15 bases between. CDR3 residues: CASSLDMTSYGTDTQYF. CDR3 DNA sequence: TGTGCCAGCAGCTTGGACATGACTAGTTATGGCACAGATACGCAGTATTTT. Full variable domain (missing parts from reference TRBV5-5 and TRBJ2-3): DAGVTQSPTHLIKTRGQQVTLRCSPISGHKSVSWYQQVLGQGPQFIFQYYEKEERGRGNFPDRFSARQFPNYSSELNVNALLLGDSALYLCASSLDMTSYGTDTQYFGPGTRLTVL.

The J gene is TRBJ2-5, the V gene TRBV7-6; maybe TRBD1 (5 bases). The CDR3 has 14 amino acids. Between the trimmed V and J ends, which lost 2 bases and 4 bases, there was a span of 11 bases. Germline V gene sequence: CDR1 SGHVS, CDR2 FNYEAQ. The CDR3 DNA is TGTGCCAGCAGCTTATCGCAGGGTCGAGAGACCCAGTACTTC. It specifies CASSLSQGRETQYF.

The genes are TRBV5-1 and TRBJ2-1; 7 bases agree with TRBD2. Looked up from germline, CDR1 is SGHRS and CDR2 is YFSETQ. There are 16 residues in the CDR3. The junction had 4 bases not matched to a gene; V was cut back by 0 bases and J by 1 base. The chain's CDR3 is CASSLVMGGSYNEQFF. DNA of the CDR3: TGCGCCAGCAGCTTGGTCATGGGGGGGTCCTACAATGAGCAGTTCTTC.

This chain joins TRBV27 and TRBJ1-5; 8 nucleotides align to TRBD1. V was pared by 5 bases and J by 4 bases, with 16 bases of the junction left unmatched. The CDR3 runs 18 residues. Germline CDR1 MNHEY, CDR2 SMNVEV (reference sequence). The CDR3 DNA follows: TGTGCCAGCAGTGCCTGGGACAGGTTGAACGTCCGGAATCAGCCCCAGCATTTT. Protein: CASSAWDRLNVRNQPQHF.

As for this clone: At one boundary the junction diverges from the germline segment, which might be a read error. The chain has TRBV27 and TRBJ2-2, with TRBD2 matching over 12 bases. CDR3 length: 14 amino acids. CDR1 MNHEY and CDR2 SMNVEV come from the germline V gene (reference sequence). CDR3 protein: CASCPGLAGGKLFF. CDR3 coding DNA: TGTGCCAGTTGTCCGGGACTAGCGGGCGGGAAGCTGTTTTTT.

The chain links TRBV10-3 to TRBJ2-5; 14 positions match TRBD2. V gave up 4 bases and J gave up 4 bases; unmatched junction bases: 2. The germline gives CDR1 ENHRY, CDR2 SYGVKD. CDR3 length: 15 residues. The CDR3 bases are TGTGCCATCAGTGGGACTAGCGGGAGGACAGAGACCCAGTACTTC. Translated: CAISGTSGRTETQYF.

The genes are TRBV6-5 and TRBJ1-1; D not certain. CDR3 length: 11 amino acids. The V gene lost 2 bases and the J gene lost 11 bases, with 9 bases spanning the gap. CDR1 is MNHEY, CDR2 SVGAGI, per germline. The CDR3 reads CASSYRRVAFF. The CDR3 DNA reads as TGTGCCAGCAGTTACCGGCGGGTCGCTTTCTTT.

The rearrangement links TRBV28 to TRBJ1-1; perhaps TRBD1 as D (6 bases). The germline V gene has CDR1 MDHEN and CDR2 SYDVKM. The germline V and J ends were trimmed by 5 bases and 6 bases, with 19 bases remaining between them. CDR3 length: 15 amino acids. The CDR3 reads CASSIKISGAPEAFF. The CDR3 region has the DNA TGTGCCAGCAGTATAAAAATTTCAGGGGCTCCTGAAGCTTTCTTT.

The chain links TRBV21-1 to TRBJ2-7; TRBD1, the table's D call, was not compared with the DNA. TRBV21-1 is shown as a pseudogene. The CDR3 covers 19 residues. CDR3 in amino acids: CASSKGNKLRGQVSYEQYF. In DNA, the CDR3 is TGTGCCAGCAGCAAGGGGAATAAACTCCGGGGACAGGTCTCTTACGAGCAGTACTTC.

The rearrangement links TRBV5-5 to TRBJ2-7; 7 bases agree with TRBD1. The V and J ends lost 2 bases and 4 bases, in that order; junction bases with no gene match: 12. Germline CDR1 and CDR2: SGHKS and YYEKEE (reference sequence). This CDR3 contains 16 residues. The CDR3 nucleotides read TGTGCCAGCAGCTTTTACTACAGGGGTCTTCCTTACGAGCAGTACTTC. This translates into CASSFYYRGLPYEQYF.

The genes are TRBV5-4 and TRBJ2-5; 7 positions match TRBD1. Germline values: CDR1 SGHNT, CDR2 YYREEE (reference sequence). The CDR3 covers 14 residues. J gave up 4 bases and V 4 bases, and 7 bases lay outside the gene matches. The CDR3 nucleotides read TGTGCCAGCAGCAACAGGGGAAGGAGAGAGACCCAGTACTTC. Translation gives CASSNRGRRETQYF.

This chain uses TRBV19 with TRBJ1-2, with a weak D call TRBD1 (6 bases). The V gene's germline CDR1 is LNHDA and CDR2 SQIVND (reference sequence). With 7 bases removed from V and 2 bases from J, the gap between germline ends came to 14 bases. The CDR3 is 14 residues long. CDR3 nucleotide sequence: TGTGCCAGTAACCCCTCGGACAGAAACTATGGCTACACCTTC. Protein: CASNPSDRNYGYTF.

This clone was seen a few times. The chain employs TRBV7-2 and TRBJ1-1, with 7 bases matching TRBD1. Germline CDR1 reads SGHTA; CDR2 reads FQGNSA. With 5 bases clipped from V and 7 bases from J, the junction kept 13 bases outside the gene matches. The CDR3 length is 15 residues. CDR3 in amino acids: CASSPSTGSYFEAFF. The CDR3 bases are TGTGCCAGCAGCCCCTCGACAGGGTCTTATTTTGAAGCTTTCTTT.

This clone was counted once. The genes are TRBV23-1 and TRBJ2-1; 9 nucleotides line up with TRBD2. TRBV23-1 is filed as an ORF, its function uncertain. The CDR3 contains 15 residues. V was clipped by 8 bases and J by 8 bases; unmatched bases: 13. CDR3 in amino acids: CASPHRSGRIHEQFF. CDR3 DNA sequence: TGCGCCAGCCCTCACCGGAGCGGGAGGATCCATGAGCAGTTCTTC.

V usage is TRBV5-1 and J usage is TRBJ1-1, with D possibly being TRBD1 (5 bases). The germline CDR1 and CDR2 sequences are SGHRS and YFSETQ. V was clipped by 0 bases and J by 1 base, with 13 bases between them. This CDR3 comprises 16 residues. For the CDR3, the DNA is TGCGCCAGCAGCTTGGGGTGGGGACTGACGAACACTGAAGCTTTCTTT. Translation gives CASSLGWGLTNTEAFF.

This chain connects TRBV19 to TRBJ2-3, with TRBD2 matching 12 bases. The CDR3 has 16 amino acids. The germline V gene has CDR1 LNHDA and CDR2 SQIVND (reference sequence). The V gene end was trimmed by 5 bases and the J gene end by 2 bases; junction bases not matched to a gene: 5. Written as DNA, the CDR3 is TGTGCCAGTAGTGCCAGACTAGCGGGGGACACAGATACGCAGTATTTT. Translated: CASSARLAGDTDTQYF.

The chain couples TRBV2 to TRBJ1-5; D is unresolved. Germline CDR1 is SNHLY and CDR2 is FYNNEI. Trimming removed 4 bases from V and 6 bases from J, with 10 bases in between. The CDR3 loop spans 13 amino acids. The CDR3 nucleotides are TGTGCCAGCAGTGGGGGAGAGGGTCAGCCCCAGCATTTT. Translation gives CASSGGEGQPQHF. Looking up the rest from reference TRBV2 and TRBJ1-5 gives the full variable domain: EPEVTQTPSHQVTQMGQEVILRCVPISNHLYFYWYRQILGQKVEFLVSFYNNEISEKSEIFDDQFSVERPDGSNFTLKIRSTKLEDSAMYFCASSGGEGQPQHFGDGTRLSIL.

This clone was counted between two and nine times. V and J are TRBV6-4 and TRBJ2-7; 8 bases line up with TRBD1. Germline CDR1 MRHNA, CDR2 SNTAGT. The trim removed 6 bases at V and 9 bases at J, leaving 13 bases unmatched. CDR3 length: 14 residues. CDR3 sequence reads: CASRTTGGRKGQYF. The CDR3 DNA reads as TGTGCCAGCAGAACAACAGGGGGAAGGAAAGGGCAGTACTTC.

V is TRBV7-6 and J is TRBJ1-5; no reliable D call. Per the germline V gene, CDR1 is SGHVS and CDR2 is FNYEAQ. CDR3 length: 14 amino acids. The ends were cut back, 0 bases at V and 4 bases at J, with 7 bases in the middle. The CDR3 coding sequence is TGTGCCAGCAGCTTAGCGCGGGGAAATCAGCCCCAGCATTTT. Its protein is CASSLARGNQPQHF.

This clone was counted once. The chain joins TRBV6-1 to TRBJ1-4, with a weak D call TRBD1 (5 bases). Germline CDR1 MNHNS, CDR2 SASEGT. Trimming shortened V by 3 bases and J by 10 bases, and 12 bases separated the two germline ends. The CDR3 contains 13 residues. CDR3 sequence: CASSDLGGGKLFF. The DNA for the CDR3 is TGTGCCAGCAGTGACCTTGGGGGGGGAAAACTGTTTTTT.